This TCR beta chain stems from a study of vaccination effects on CD4 cells after COVID-19. Study information: ViraFEST used viral peptide pools to expand antigen-specific CD4+ T cells before sequencing.

Of note for this clone: Its cognate antigen is unknown.

The culture ran for approximately 11 days before CD4+ T cells were isolated. Findings and limits, study-wide: The study dataset contains few convalescent patients and includes no early post-infection timepoints.

Profiling relied on immunoSEQ multiplex PCR, and the TCRdb table lists in-frame clones only, not all of them. Of 37,000 or so clones listed, 65% to 70% are singletons. Per germline, CDR1 LGHNA and CDR2 YNFKEQ. The length of the CDR3 is 18 residues. Trimming took off 0 bases at V and 0 bases at J, with 14 bases between the two ends. Sequenced material: CD4+ T cells from PBMCs cultured without peptide, taken before COVID-19 vaccination. V usage is TRBV4-2 and J usage is TRBJ1-4; no clear D. This receptor was taken from a human donor who received a COVID-19 vaccine. This CDR3 is CASSQDKIAYATNEKLFF. DNA of the CDR3: TGTGCCAGCAGCCAAGATAAGATAGCCTATGCAACTAATGAAAAACTGTTTTTT.